The 30 T cell receptor beta chains listed next were all sequenced from one sample in a study of cytomegalovirus exposure and HLA in healthy donors. PCR employed 60 Vbeta and 13 Jbeta primers. TCRdb's table, derived via immunoSEQ multiplex PCR, lists solely in-frame clones and lacks some. The data contain fewer than 30,000 clones, about three fifths of them singletons. Sequenced material: PBMCs. All receptors derive from a male donor in good health and CMV-seropositive.

V gene TRBV7-9 combines with J gene TRBJ1-1, with 9 positions matching TRBD1. Unmatched junction bases numbered 5, after V lost 5 bases and J lost 1 base. Per the germline V gene, CDR1 is SEHNR and CDR2 is FQNEAQ (reference sequence). The CDR3 is 15 residues long. CDR3 region: CASSGTGGGNTEAFF. For the CDR3, the DNA is TGTGCCAGCAGCGGAACAGGGGGCGGGAACACTGAAGCTTTCTTT.

This chain uses TRBV28 with TRBJ1-1; 7 bases are shared with TRBD1. This CDR3 has 12 amino acids. V trimming: 6 bases; J trimming: 10 bases; junction bases outside the gene matches: 8. The germline V gene encodes CDR1 MDHEN and CDR2 SYDVKM. The CDR3: CASRSGGKVAFF. The DNA for the CDR3 is TGTGCCAGCAGATCAGGGGGTAAGGTAGCTTTCTTT.

The rearrangement links TRBV6-4 to TRBJ2-3, with TRBD2 matching over 9 bases. The V and J ends lost 9 bases and 1 base, in that order; junction bases with no gene match: 8. Germline assignment: CDR1 MRHNA and CDR2 SNTAGT. The CDR3 runs to 15 residues. The chain's CDR3 is CASLAGSRCTDTQYF. The CDR3 nucleotides read TGTGCCAGTCTAGCGGGAAGTCGGTGCACAGATACGCAGTATTTT.

In its sample, this clone was seen a few times. The CDR3 is CSARRARGEAFF. CDR3 bases: TGCAGCGCTAGGAGGGCTAGGGGTGAAGCTTTCTTT. V gene TRBV29-1 combines with J gene TRBJ1-1; a weak D match, TRBD1 (5 bases). V was trimmed by 7 bases and J by 7 bases, leaving 16 bases between them. Germline CDR1 is SQVTM and CDR2 is ANQGSEA. CDR3 length equals 12 residues. Drawing the rest from reference TRBV29-1 and TRBJ1-1, the complete variable domain is SAVISQKPSRDICQRGTSLTIQCQVDSQVTMMFWYRQQPGQSLTLIATANQGSEATYESGFVIDKFPISRPNLTFSTLTVSNMSPEDSSIYLCSARRARGEAFFGQGTRLTVV.

This clone is termed medium-sized. Here the CDR3 reads CASSLGSGGPLSYEQYF. CDR3 DNA sequence: TGTGCCAGCAGCTTAGGTAGCGGGGGCCCCCTCTCCTACGAGCAGTACTTC. The J gene is TRBJ2-7, the V gene TRBV11-2; TRBD2 matches 9 bases. CDR3 length: 17 amino acids. The V gene's germline CDR1 is SGHAT and CDR2 FQNNGV. The V and J ends lost 1 base and 0 bases, in that order; junction bases with no gene match: 7.

This clone was seen a single time. This chain joins TRBV7-2 and TRBJ1-2; D is possibly TRBD1 (5 bases). V gave up 7 bases and J gave up 4 bases, with 13 bases separating them. This CDR3 is built from 13 residues. The germline V gene encodes CDR1 SGHTA and CDR2 FQGNSA. CDR3 loop: CASTDPGVYGYTF. The CDR3 bases are TGTGCCAGCACCGATCCGGGGGTCTATGGCTACACCTTC.

The gene calls are TRBV7-8 and TRBJ1-5; the D is unclear. Per the germline V gene, CDR1 is SGHVS and CDR2 is FQNEAQ. Trimming took 0 bases from V and 1 from J, leaving 13 bases between them. This CDR3 comprises 17 residues. In DNA form, the CDR3 reads TGTGCCAGCAGCTTAGCGCCGGTCACCAGGAGCAATCAGCCCCAGCATTTT. Its translation: CASSLAPVTRSNQPQHF.

The rearrangement joins TRBV18 to TRBJ1-5, with TRBD1 matching over 7 bases. Germline CDR1 KGHSH, CDR2 LQKENI. CDR3 length equals 15 residues. V trimming: 3 bases; J trimming: 1 base; junction bases outside the gene matches: 3. CDR3 coding DNA: TGTGCCAGCTCACCGCCGGGACAGAGCAATCAGCCCCAGCATTTT. Its protein is CASSPPGQSNQPQHF.

The rearrangement links TRBV18 to TRBJ2-5, with D tentatively TRBD1 (6 bases). With 6 bases removed from V and 2 bases from J, the gap between germline ends came to 13 bases. The germline V gene encodes CDR1 KGHSH and CDR2 LQKENI. The CDR3 runs 14 residues. Here the CDR3 DNA reads TGTGCCAGCTCCCCGATCGGACAGCAAGAGACCCAGTACTTC. Translated, it gives CASSPIGQQETQYF.

The sample holds a few counts of this clone. This rearrangement joins TRBV19 to TRBJ2-3; tentatively, D is TRBD1 (5 bases). The germline CDR1 and CDR2 sequences are LNHDA and SQIVND (reference sequence). V was shortened by 5 bases and J by 2 bases, with 17 bases between the two germline ends. The CDR3 totals 16 residues. The CDR3 loop is CASSVGRRQSTDTQYF. The CDR3 region has the DNA TGTGCCAGTAGTGTCGGACGGAGACAGTCCACAGATACGCAGTATTTT.

J is TRBJ2-7 and V is TRBV7-2, with a possible D match to TRBD2 (6 bases). Trimming left V 4 bases short and J 9 bases short, with 16 bases between. This CDR3 comprises 13 residues. Germline loops: CDR1 SGHTA, CDR2 FQGNSA. The CDR3 here is CASSSGLSSGQYF. The CDR3 coding sequence is TGTGCCAGCAGCTCGGGACTGTCTTCTGGGCAGTACTTC.

The J gene is TRBJ2-1, the V gene TRBV28, with 8 bases identical to TRBD2. The V gene's germline CDR1 is MDHEN and CDR2 SYDVKM. Trimming cost V 6 bases and J 8 bases; bases outside gene matches: 9. This CDR3 comprises 14 residues. CDR3 DNA: TGTGCCAGCAGGTCTAGCGGGCCTCGCCATGAGCAGTTCTTC. Protein sequence: CASRSSGPRHEQFF.

V gene TRBV6-5 combines with J gene TRBJ1-1, with D possibly being TRBD1 (6 bases). The V end was cut by 2 bases, the J end by 6 bases, with 13 bases between. Germline V CDR1 and CDR2: MNHEY, SVGAGI. The CDR3 runs to 14 residues. DNA for the CDR3: TGTGCCAGCAGTTACCAACAGGGAAGCCCTGAAGCTTTCTTT. Translation: CASSYQQGSPEAFF.

Remarks on this clone: A junction end diverges from the germline sequence, so it may reflect a read error. This chain joins TRBV30 and TRBJ2-6; D unclear. The CDR3 length is 17 residues. Germline CDR1 is GTSNPN and CDR2 is SVGIG (reference sequence). CDR3 sequence: CVWSVQYTYSGANVLTF. The CDR3 nucleotides are TGTGTCTGGAGTGTACAGTACACTTACTCTGGGGCCAACGTCCTGACTTTC.

In its sample, this clone was seen a few times. The rearrangement joins TRBV9 to TRBJ2-1, with TRBD2 identical over 8 bases. Germline CDR1 SGDLS, CDR2 YYNGEE. V gave up 3 bases and J gave up 6 bases; unmatched junction bases: 14. The CDR3 has 17 residues. The CDR3 region has the DNA TGTGCCAGCAGCGCGGGGGGGACAATCCCCTCTGCCAATGAGCAGTTCTTC. This sequence encodes CASSAGGTIPSANEQFF.

The V call is TRBV7-9, the J call TRBJ2-3; TRBD2 agrees at 11 bases. V trimming: 5 bases; J trimming: 5 bases; junction bases outside the gene matches: 9. Germline CDR1 SEHNR, CDR2 FQNEAQ (reference sequence). This CDR3 has 16 residues. The CDR3 here is CASSPWTSGSGDTQYF. The CDR3 nucleotides are TGTGCCAGCAGCCCCTGGACTAGCGGGTCGGGAGATACGCAGTATTTT.

The V gene is TRBV7-9, the J gene TRBJ1-5, with D possibly TRBD1 on 5 matching bases. CDR3 length: 17 amino acids. The germline gives CDR1 SEHNR, CDR2 FQNEAQ (reference sequence). V gave up 4 bases and J gave up 0 bases, with 16 bases separating them. DNA for the CDR3: TGTGCCAGCAGCTCCAGGGAGGGCGATAATAGCAATCAGCCCCAGCATTTT. Protein product: CASSSREGDNSNQPQHF.

This clone was observed a few times. The gene calls are TRBV6-5 and TRBJ2-7; possibly TRBD1 for D (6 bases). V was clipped by 2 bases and J by 1 base, with 12 bases between them. This CDR3 has 15 amino acids. CDR1 and CDR2 (germline): MNHEY, SVGAGI. The CDR3 protein is CASSYDAGESYEQYF. CDR3 coding DNA: TGTGCCAGCAGTTACGATGCAGGGGAGTCCTACGAGCAGTACTTC.

This clone appeared a few times. V gene TRBV7-9 combines with J gene TRBJ1-1, with unresolved D. V lost 1 base and J lost 8, with 14 bases in between. Germline-derived CDR1 and CDR2 are SEHNR and FQNEAQ (reference sequence). There are 14 residues in the CDR3. CDR3 sequence: CASSLVIAAFEAFF. As DNA, the CDR3 is TGTGCCAGCAGCTTAGTAATCGCGGCTTTCGAAGCTTTCTTT.

This chain connects TRBV30 to TRBJ2-7; 9 nucleotides match TRBD1. Germline assignment: CDR1 GTSNPN and CDR2 SVGIG (reference sequence). This CDR3 spans 14 amino acids. V shed 4 bases, J shed 5 bases, and the junction held 9 bases outside the gene matches. Here the CDR3 reads CAWTSGTGIDEQYF. CDR3 coding DNA: TGTGCCTGGACCTCTGGGACAGGGATCGACGAGCAGTACTTC.

This chain connects TRBV19 to TRBJ2-2; D is unresolved. In germline, CDR1 is LNHDA, CDR2 SQIVND (reference sequence). The V end was cut by 5 bases, the J end by 1 base, with 17 bases between. This CDR3 region has 17 residues. The DNA for the CDR3 is TGTGCCAGTAGTTCTCTGGTATTTGACAAGAACACCGGGGAGCTGTTTTTT. Translating it yields CASSSLVFDKNTGELFF.

The chain is built from TRBV6-6 and TRBJ1-3; D is perhaps TRBD1 (5 bases). Deletions cut 8 bases from V and 0 bases from J, with 14 bases between. This CDR3 contains 15 residues. Looked up from germline, CDR1 is MNHNY and CDR2 is SVGAGI (reference sequence). CDR3: CASGGLDSSGNTIYF. In nucleotides, the CDR3 is TGTGCCAGCGGCGGCCTAGACAGCTCTGGAAACACCATATATTTT.

Of note for this clone: The sample holds other DNA sequences that translate to the same CDR3. The chain is built from TRBV30 and TRBJ2-3, with 7 bases matching TRBD2. The CDR3 spans 15 residues. The V segment lost 3 bases and the J segment 5 bases; nucleotides outside the gene matches: 11. Germline V lookup: CDR1 GTSNPN, CDR2 SVGIG (reference sequence). CDR3 sequence (DNA): TGTGCCTGGAGCCAGACGGGACTACGAGGAGATACGCAGTATTTT. Amino acids: CAWSQTGLRGDTQYF.

The V and J genes are TRBV6-5 and TRBJ1-6; the D is unclear. Trimming took off 2 bases at V and 9 bases at J, with 8 bases between the two ends. This CDR3 spans 13 amino acids. CDR1 is MNHEY, CDR2 SVGAGI, per germline. CDR3 nucleotide sequence: TGTGCCAGCAGTTACGAAGCGGGTTCACCCCTCCACTTT. Amino acids: CASSYEAGSPLHF.

The J gene is TRBJ2-1, the V gene TRBV7-2, with a weak D call TRBD1 (6 bases). Germline V lookup: CDR1 SGHTA, CDR2 FQGNSA. V lost 2 bases to trimming and J lost 4 bases, with 12 bases between them. This CDR3 is built from 15 residues. The CDR3 loop is CASSLFRGYYNEQFF. The CDR3 bases are TGTGCCAGCAGCTTATTCAGGGGATATTACAATGAGCAGTTCTTC. The variable domain in full, with the rest retrieved from reference TRBV7-2 and TRBJ2-1, is GAGVSQSPSNKVTEKGKDVELRCDPISGHTALYWYRQSLGQGLEFLIYFQGNSAPDKSGLPSDRFSAERTGGSVSTLTIQRTQQEDSAVYLCASSLFRGYYNEQFFGPGTRLTVL.

The V and J genes are TRBV15 and TRBJ2-1; D uncertain. Trimming pared 5 bases from V and 1 base from J, leaving 15 bases between. This CDR3 has 16 residues. The V gene's germline CDR1 is LNHNV and CDR2 YYDKDF (reference sequence). DNA of the CDR3: TGTGCCACCAGCGGTGCTGAGGCGAGATCCTACAATGAGCAGTTCTTC. This encodes CATSGAEARSYNEQFF. Full variable domain (rest looked up from reference TRBV15 and TRBJ2-1): DAMVIQNPRYQVTQFGKPVTLSCSQTLNHNVMYWYQQKSSQAPKLLFHYYDKDFNNEADTPDNFQSRRPNTSFCFLDIRSPGLGDTAMYLCATSGAEARSYNEQFFGPGTRLTVL.

A single count supports this clone. The chain combines TRBV4-1 with TRBJ1-5; a weak D match, TRBD1 (6 bases). There are 15 residues in the CDR3. V lost 1 base, J lost 3 bases, and 10 bases lay in between. Germline V gene lookup returns CDR1 MGHRA and CDR2 YSYEKL. CDR3 sequence reads: CASSQGEGVNQPQHF. The CDR3 bases are TGCGCCAGCAGCCAAGGGGAGGGGGTCAATCAGCCCCAGCATTTT.

This clone occurred a few times. V gene TRBV27 combines with J gene TRBJ1-2, with 7 nucleotides matching TRBD1. After removal of 4 bases from V and 7 bases from J, the junction contained 6 bases not matched to a gene. Germline V gene data show CDR1 as MNHEY and CDR2 as SMNVEV (reference sequence). This CDR3 contains 13 residues. In DNA form, the CDR3 reads TGTGCCAGCAGTTGGCAGGGGGACGGTGGCTACACCTTC. It yields the protein CASSWQGDGGYTF.

This chain links TRBV11-2 with TRBJ1-1; D is ambiguous. In germline, CDR1 is SGHAT, CDR2 FQNNGV. This CDR3 is built from 14 residues. V dropped 2 bases and J dropped 1 base, with 8 bases sitting between them. The CDR3 sequence is CASSLRPGNTEAFF. The CDR3 DNA reads as TGTGCCAGCAGCTTACGTCCAGGGAACACTGAAGCTTTCTTT.

This clone is termed medium-sized. J is TRBJ1-1 and V is TRBV28; D might be TRBD1 (5 bases). Germline V lookup: CDR1 MDHEN, CDR2 SYDVKM. The CDR3 loop spans 15 amino acids. V was cut by 3 bases and J by 5 bases, with 16 bases left in between. CDR3 nucleotide sequence: TGTGCCAGCAGTTTGGATGGAGGGACCGGGACTGAAGCTTTCTTT. It translates to CASSLDGGTGTEAFF.